This TCR beta chain was identified during a study of Graves' ophthalmopathy and Graves' hyperthyroidism. Study results and limitations: Most thyroid-expanded clonotypes exceeding 0.001 frequency were also found in blood.

V was trimmed by 4 bases and J by 8 bases, leaving 8 bases between them. The CDR3 spans 10 residues. The germline V gene encodes CDR1 SQVTM and CDR2 ANQGSEA. The PBMCs originated from less than 13 ml of fresh peripheral blood. As concerns this clonotype: Its antigen is unknown.

The study amplified TCR beta CDR3 regions using RNA transcripts. The workflow started with a first-round RT-PCR run with HTBI primers and then moved on to a second-round multiplex PCR. TCRdb itself ran the multiplex PCR reads through MiXCR, one entry per CDR3 protein. The sample contains more than 40,000 distinct CDR3 sequences, 50% to 65% of which appear only once. V is TRBV29-1 and J is TRBJ1-1, with D perhaps TRBD1 (5 bases). Source material: peripheral blood. The receptor comes from an adult man with Graves' ophthalmopathy. The CDR3 region has the DNA TGCAGCGTTGGGGGACTGGAAGCTTTCTTT. This sequence encodes CSVGGLEAFF.